A selection of T cell receptor beta chains follows, all from one sample in a study of radiation and T cells in renal cell carcinoma. The assay was immunoSEQ multiplex PCR, and TCRdb's table has in-frame clones only and misses some. The data contain approximately 63,000 clones, 78% of them singletons. This specimen was blood, taken from a patient whose treatment included radiotherapy and nephrectomy. Every receptor here comes from a man aged 60 to 75 with renal cell carcinoma. Both conserved end residues are part of each CDR3. The order of the fields is V gene, D gene, J gene, clone size, CDR3 protein, CDR3 DNA. The D gene is left open where the match is weak. Clone size is stated in some rows and not others, as once, few, many or a class when expanded.

v_call: TRBV30; d_call: TRBD1; j_call: TRBJ1-5; clone_size: once; cdr3_aa: CAWGGGQGNQPQHF; cdr3_nt: TGTGCCTGGGGAGGGGGACAGGGCAATCAGCCCCAGCATTTT
v_call: TRBV12-1; d_call: NA; j_call: TRBJ1-4; clone_size: once; cdr3_aa: CASSPTGRFREKLFF; cdr3_nt: TGTGCCAGCAGCCCGACAGGGCGGTTTCGGGAAAAACTGTTTTTT
v_call: TRBV7-2; d_call: NA; j_call: TRBJ2-2; clone_size: NA; cdr3_aa: CASSLRGSGTGELFF; cdr3_nt: TGTGCCAGCAGCTTGCGCGGTTCGGGAACCGGGGAGCTGTTTTTT
v_call: TRBV6-1; d_call: NA; j_call: TRBJ2-7; clone_size: NA; cdr3_aa: CASTYQVGSEQYF; cdr3_nt: TGTGCCAGTACCTACCAGGTGGGCTCCGAGCAGTACTTC
v_call: TRBV11-3; d_call: NA; j_call: TRBJ1-1; clone_size: NA; cdr3_aa: CASSLEGIAGPEAFF; cdr3_nt: TGTGCCAGCAGCTTAGAAGGTATCGCCGGTCCTGAAGCTTTCTTT
v_call: TRBV5-1; d_call: NA; j_call: TRBJ2-5; clone_size: NA; cdr3_aa: CASSLPGPQETQYF; cdr3_nt: TGCGCCAGCAGCTTGCCAGGGCCCCAGGAGACCCAGTACTTC
v_call: TRBV6-4; d_call: TRBD1; j_call: TRBJ1-2; clone_size: NA; cdr3_aa: CASSPGRDRGGYTF; cdr3_nt: TGTGCCAGCAGCCCCGGGCGGGACAGGGGAGGCTACACCTTC
v_call: TRBV30; d_call: NA; j_call: TRBJ2-5; clone_size: few; cdr3_aa: CAWSVLETQYF; cdr3_nt: TGTGCCTGGAGTGTTCTGGAGACCCAGTACTTC
v_call: TRBV7-8; d_call: TRBD2; j_call: TRBJ2-1; clone_size: NA; cdr3_aa: CASSLDGSGGAYNEQFF; cdr3_nt: TGTGCCAGCAGCTTAGATGGTAGCGGGGGGGCCTACAATGAGCAGTTCTTC
v_call: TRBV10-3; d_call: TRBD2; j_call: TRBJ2-3; clone_size: NA; cdr3_aa: CAIRVGLAETTDTQYF; cdr3_nt: TGTGCCATCAGGGTCGGACTAGCGGAAACCACAGATACGCAGTATTTT
v_call: TRBV6-1; d_call: NA; j_call: TRBJ2-5; clone_size: NA; cdr3_aa: CASSEELWETQYF; cdr3_nt: TGTGCCAGCAGTGAAGAACTCTGGGAGACCCAGTACTTC
v_call: TRBV28; d_call: TRBD2; j_call: TRBJ2-4; clone_size: NA; cdr3_aa: CASSVASGLAKNIQYF; cdr3_nt: TGTGCCAGCAGTGTGGCTAGCGGACTAGCCAAAAACATTCAGTACTTC
v_call: TRBV30; d_call: NA; j_call: TRBJ1-5; clone_size: once; cdr3_aa: CAWSGGWAEPQHF; cdr3_nt: TGTGCCTGGAGTGGAGGTTGGGCAGAGCCCCAGCATTTT
v_call: TRBV7-2; d_call: TRBD1; j_call: TRBJ1-2; clone_size: few; cdr3_aa: CASSSGTGLYGYTF; cdr3_nt: TGTGCCAGCAGCTCGGGGACAGGATTGTATGGCTACACCTTC
v_call: TRBV19; d_call: TRBD1; j_call: TRBJ1-2; clone_size: NA; cdr3_aa: CASVSTGQGSSGYTF; cdr3_nt: TGTGCCAGTGTATCGACGGGACAGGGTTCTAGTGGCTACACCTTC
v_call: TRBV5-1; d_call: TRBD2; j_call: TRBJ2-5; clone_size: NA; cdr3_aa: CASSSYTSGRLETQYF; cdr3_nt: TGCGCCAGCAGCTCCTATACTAGCGGGAGACTTGAGACCCAGTACTTC
v_call: TRBV11-2; d_call: NA; j_call: TRBJ2-5; clone_size: NA; cdr3_aa: CASMGPGAETQYF; cdr3_nt: TGTGCCAGCATGGGGCCAGGGGCAGAGACCCAGTACTTC
v_call: TRBV9; d_call: NA; j_call: TRBJ2-2; clone_size: NA; cdr3_aa: CASSTGHLGDGELFF; cdr3_nt: TGTGCCAGCAGTACCGGCCATTTGGGCGACGGGGAGCTGTTTTTT
v_call: TRBV30; d_call: NA; j_call: TRBJ2-2; clone_size: NA; cdr3_aa: CAWTTFHTGELFF; cdr3_nt: TGTGCCTGGACCACGTTCCACACCGGGGAGCTGTTTTTT
v_call: TRBV29-1; d_call: NA; j_call: TRBJ1-1; clone_size: NA; cdr3_aa: CSVGRDGSVTEAFF; cdr3_nt: TGCAGCGTTGGACGGGATGGATCGGTCACTGAAGCTTTCTTT
v_call: TRBV2; d_call: NA; j_call: TRBJ2-3; clone_size: NA; cdr3_aa: CASNFLGVEDTQYF; cdr3_nt: TGTGCCAGCAATTTTCTGGGGGTTGAAGATACGCAGTATTTT
v_call: TRBV5-6; d_call: NA; j_call: TRBJ2-3; clone_size: NA; cdr3_aa: CASSFVGTGTQYF; cdr3_nt: TGTGCCAGCAGCTTCGTAGGGACGGGTACGCAGTATTTT
v_call: TRBV7-2; d_call: TRBD2; j_call: TRBJ2-3; clone_size: NA; cdr3_aa: CASSSIAGGWDTQYF; cdr3_nt: TGTGCCAGCAGCTCCATAGCGGGAGGCTGGGATACGCAGTATTTT
v_call: TRBV12-5; d_call: NA; j_call: TRBJ2-7; clone_size: NA; cdr3_aa: CASGLGQFHSYEQYF; cdr3_nt: TGTGCTAGTGGTTTAGGTCAGTTTCATTCCTACGAGCAGTACTTC
v_call: TRBV11-2; d_call: NA; j_call: TRBJ1-4; clone_size: NA; cdr3_aa: CASSLDLVASNEKLFF; cdr3_nt: TGTGCCAGCAGCTTAGATCTGGTAGCATCTAATGAAAAACTGTTTTTT
v_call: TRBV9; d_call: TRBD2; j_call: TRBJ2-3; clone_size: NA; cdr3_aa: CASGTSIPDTQYF; cdr3_nt: TGTGCCAGCGGGACTAGCATCCCAGATACGCAGTATTTT
v_call: TRBV5-1; d_call: TRBD2; j_call: TRBJ2-5; clone_size: NA; cdr3_aa: CASSFSGGQETQYF; cdr3_nt: TGCGCCAGCAGCTTTAGCGGGGGCCAAGAGACCCAGTACTTC
v_call: TRBV21-1; d_call: NA; j_call: TRBJ2-7; clone_size: NA; cdr3_aa: CASPPLQGLSYEQYF; cdr3_nt: TGTGCCAGCCCTCCCCTTCAGGGGCTCTCCTACGAGCAGTACTTC
v_call: TRBV5-1; d_call: TRBD2; j_call: TRBJ2-1; clone_size: NA; cdr3_aa: CASRLAGAYEQFF; cdr3_nt: TGCGCCAGCAGGCTAGCGGGAGCCTATGAGCAGTTCTTC
v_call: TRBV10-3; d_call: TRBD1; j_call: TRBJ1-3; clone_size: NA; cdr3_aa: CAISESTGSDTIYF; cdr3_nt: TGTGCCATCAGTGAGTCGACAGGGAGCGACACCATATATTTT
v_call: TRBV27; d_call: NA; j_call: TRBJ1-6; clone_size: few; cdr3_aa: CASSSGMLFRDYNSPLHF; cdr3_nt: TGTGCCAGCAGTAGCGGGATGCTCTTTCGGGACTACAATTCACCCCTCCACTTT
v_call: TRBV6-1; d_call: NA; j_call: TRBJ1-4; clone_size: NA; cdr3_aa: CASSLLGGFNEKLFF; cdr3_nt: TGTGCCAGCAGCCTCCTCGGGGGGTTTAATGAAAAACTGTTTTTT
v_call: TRBV5-4; d_call: NA; j_call: TRBJ1-4; clone_size: NA; cdr3_aa: CASSSPNLEGLFF; cdr3_nt: TGTGCCAGCAGCTCCCCAAACCTTGAGGGACTGTTTTTT
v_call: TRBV4-1; d_call: TRBD2; j_call: TRBJ2-7; clone_size: NA; cdr3_aa: CASSQDTAGRLYEQYF; cdr3_nt: TGCGCCAGCAGCCAAGATACAGCGGGAAGGCTCTACGAGCAGTACTTC
v_call: TRBV15; d_call: NA; j_call: TRBJ2-7; clone_size: NA; cdr3_aa: CATSRDRTYEQYF; cdr3_nt: TGTGCCACCAGCAGAGACAGGACCTACGAGCAGTACTTC
v_call: TRBV29-1; d_call: TRBD1; j_call: TRBJ2-3; clone_size: NA; cdr3_aa: CSVGLGQQFTDTQYF; cdr3_nt: TGCAGCGTTGGGCTGGGACAGCAGTTCACAGATACGCAGTATTTT
v_call: TRBV28; d_call: NA; j_call: TRBJ1-2; clone_size: NA; cdr3_aa: CATSGRNYGYTF; cdr3_nt: TGTGCCACTTCGGGACGGAACTATGGCTACACCTTC
v_call: TRBV15; d_call: NA; j_call: TRBJ2-1; clone_size: NA; cdr3_aa: CATSKSRVDLNDEQFF; cdr3_nt: TGTGCCACCAGCAAGAGTCGAGTGGACCTCAACGATGAGCAGTTCTTC
v_call: TRBV15; d_call: TRBD1; j_call: TRBJ2-7; clone_size: NA; cdr3_aa: CATSRPEGATYEQYF; cdr3_nt: TGTGCCACCAGCAGGCCTGAGGGGGCTACCTACGAGCAGTACTTC